The 4 T cell receptor beta chains below come from one sample, sequenced in a study of blood T cell repertoires in COVID-19. Assay: immunoSEQ multiplex PCR; the TCRdb copy retains only in-frame clones and omits some. The data contain roughly 20,000 clones, more than 85% of them singletons. The sequenced sample was peripheral blood. These receptors came from a man aged 65 to 79 with active COVID-19.

The J gene is TRBJ1-2, the V gene TRBV6-5; no definite D call. CDR3 length equals 14 residues. Germline V CDR1 and CDR2: MNHEY, SVGAGI. V gave up 4 bases and J gave up 1 base, with 10 bases separating them. The CDR3 protein is CASSLTLRNYGYTF. CDR3 DNA sequence: TGTGCCAGCAGTTTGACACTTCGTAACTATGGCTACACCTTC.

The chain carries TRBV7-8 and TRBJ2-7; tentatively, D is TRBD2 (6 bases). The V end lost 2 bases, the J end lost 2 bases, and 13 bases lay between the germline ends. The CDR3 contains 15 residues. The V gene's germline CDR1 is SGHVS and CDR2 FQNEAQ. The CDR3 is CASSLPGRMTYEQYF. The CDR3 DNA reads as TGTGCCAGCAGCTTACCAGGGAGGATGACCTACGAGCAGTACTTC.

Only a few counts were recorded for this clone. The chain links TRBV3-1 (or the pseudogene TRBV3-2) to TRBJ2-3; 11 nucleotides agree with TRBD2. CDR3 length: 15 amino acids. CDR1 and CDR2 from the germline V gene are LGHDT and YNNKEL (reference sequence). J gave up 4 bases and V 4 bases, and 4 bases lay outside the gene matches. As DNA, the CDR3 is TGTGCCAGCAGCCCCCGACTAGCGGGACCAGATACGCAGTATTTT. Translated: CASSPRLAGPDTQYF.

The J gene is TRBJ2-6, the V gene TRBV9, with 7 bases fitting TRBD1. Germline V gene data show CDR1 as SGDLS and CDR2 as YYNGEE. This CDR3 spans 19 amino acids. Trimming removed 4 bases from V and 0 bases from J; junction bases left unmatched: 13. Here the CDR3 DNA reads TGTGCCAGCAGCCCCTCCAGACAGGGTAGCCTCTCTGGGGCCAACGTCCTGACTTTC. Translating it yields CASSPSRQGSLSGANVLTF.